Following are 2 T cell receptor beta chains from one sample sequenced in a study of human T cells and chemical hapten exposure. TCRdb recomputed calls from the RACE reads with MiXCR, one row per CDR3 protein. The sample records fewer than 350,000 distinct CDR3 sequences, 7.5% to 8% being singletons. Described time point: pre-sensitization, week 0. Treatment: therapeutic diphenylcyclopropenone sensitization with weekly scalp DPC. The sample consisted of whole blood, taken in connection with sensitization to the hapten diphenylcyclopropenone (DPC). These receptors all come from a man in his late teens or twenties with alopecia areata. Some clones in this sample may be carry-over from other donors' samples.

This clonotype was seen more than once but under ten times. As DNA, the CDR3 is TGTGCCAGCAGTCCCGGACTCCCCAACACCGGGGAGCTGTTTTTT. It yields the protein CASSPGLPNTGELFF. The chain is built from TRBV12-3 or TRBV12-4 and TRBJ2-2; possibly TRBD2 for D (5 bases). V shed 5 bases and J shed 2 bases, with 12 bases lying between them. This CDR3 has 15 amino acids.

In DNA form, the CDR3 reads TGTGCCAGCAGCTTAGGCTCACTAGCGGGGGCTCACAATGAGCAGTTCTTC. The encoded protein is CASSLGSLAGAHNEQFF. The chain combines TRBV11-2 with TRBJ2-1; 11 bases match TRBD2. With V trimmed by 1 base and J by 5 bases, 7 bases remained unmatched. Germline V gene lookup returns CDR1 SGHAT and CDR2 FQNNGV. The CDR3 consists of 17 residues.